This TCR beta chain was documented in a study of T cells in narcolepsy. Study information: Healthy controls were enrolled alongside patients with narcolepsy type 1 or type 2. Study observations and caveats: Healthy controls reportedly lacked the autoreactive clonotypes serially found in patients' blood.

Comment on this clone: The antigen is unknown.

The germline CDR1 and CDR2 sequences are SGHTS and YDEGEE. The J segment lost 4 bases and the V segment lost 5 bases, leaving 6 bases of the junction unmatched. This CDR3 has 15 amino acids. Sequencing was performed with immunoSEQ multiplex PCR; in TCRdb, only in-frame clones are kept and a portion is missing. This repertoire shows 25,000 or so clones, roughly 85% found once; its top ten account for around 9.6%. J is TRBJ2-1 and V is TRBV5-8; TRBD2 matches 10 bases. This TCR came from a human donor in good health. The sequenced sample consisted of memory (CD45RA-) CD4+ T cells from blood. CDR3 nucleotides: TGTGCCAGCAGGGCCGGGACTAGCGATTACAATGAGCAGTTCTTC. This sequence encodes CASRAGTSDYNEQFF.